The 15 T cell receptor beta chains below were found in one sample sequenced in a study of blood T cell repertoires in COVID-19. Sequenced by immunoSEQ multiplex PCR; TCRdb stores in-frame clones only, minus some. The sample records 300,000 or so clones, roughly 82% being singletons. Sequences were obtained from peripheral blood. These receptors were obtained from a woman in her forties or fifties with acute or convalescent COVID-19.

The V and J genes are TRBV28 and TRBJ2-3, with 10 bases identical to TRBD2. Trimming at V came to 6 bases and at J to 3 bases, leaving 9 bases not matched to a gene. The CDR3 length is 16 residues. Germline V gives CDR1 MDHEN, CDR2 SYDVKM. The CDR3: CASSTAIAGGTDTQYF. As DNA, the CDR3 is TGTGCCAGCAGCACCGCTATAGCGGGAGGTACAGATACGCAGTATTTT. Combining the CDR3 with reference TRBV28 and TRBJ2-3 gives the whole variable domain DVKVTQSSRYLVKRTGEKVFLECVQDMDHENMFWYRQDPGLGLRLIYFSYDVKMKEKGDIPEGYSVSREKKERFSLILESASTNQTSMYLCASSTAIAGGTDTQYFGPGTRLTVL.

The V and J genes are TRBV19 and TRBJ1-2, with a weak D call TRBD1 (6 bases). CDR1 is LNHDA and CDR2 is SQIVND in the germline V gene (reference sequence). Trimming removed 9 bases at V and 4 bases at J, with 9 bases between. The length of the CDR3 is 11 residues. Written as DNA, the CDR3 is TGTGCCAGCCTGACAGGCTATGGCTACACCTTC. Its protein product is CASLTGYGYTF.

CDR3 coding DNA: TGTGCCAGCAGAGGGACAGGGTACGAGCAGTACTTC. This sequence encodes CASRGTGYEQYF. The chain links TRBV2 to TRBJ2-7; TRBD1 matches 9 bases. Germline V gene lookup returns CDR1 SNHLY and CDR2 FYNNEI. V trimming: 6 bases; J trimming: 4 bases; junction bases outside the gene matches: 1. CDR3 length: 12 residues.

The rearrangement joins TRBV28 to TRBJ1-1; the match to TRBD1 covers 7 bases. Looked up from germline, CDR1 is MDHEN and CDR2 is SYDVKM. J was trimmed by 6 bases and V by 3 bases; bases with no gene match: 7. The CDR3 covers 14 residues. The CDR3 coding sequence is TGTGCCAGCAGTTTGACGCAGGGGACAGCTGAAGCTTTCTTT. It encodes CASSLTQGTAEAFF.

The chain recombines TRBV9 with TRBJ1-2, with 7 bases that match TRBD1. This CDR3 has 15 amino acids. Germline V gives CDR1 SGDLS, CDR2 YYNGEE. After removal of 0 bases from V and 7 bases from J, the junction contained 9 bases not matched to a gene. CDR3 residues: CASSVDGRGWAGYTF. The CDR3 DNA reads TGTGCCAGCAGCGTAGACGGCAGGGGGTGGGCTGGCTACACCTTC.

In its sample, this clone was seen a few times. The chain recombines TRBV7-9 with TRBJ2-2, with D possibly matching TRBD2 (7 bases). V lost 4 bases, J lost 1 base, and 19 bases lay in between. CDR3 length equals 18 residues. Germline CDR1 and CDR2: SEHNR and FQNEAQ (reference sequence). CDR3: CASSSPGRGAGNTGELFF. CDR3 nucleotides: TGTGCCAGCAGCTCCCCCGGCCGGGGGGCAGGGAACACCGGGGAGCTGTTTTTT. The full variable domain, its missing parts supplied by reference TRBV7-9 and TRBJ2-2, is DTGVSQNPRHKITKRGQNVTFRCDPISEHNRLYWYRQTLGQGPEFLTYFQNEAQLEKSRLLSDRFSAERPKGSFSTLEIQRTEQGDSAMYLCASSSPGRGAGNTGELFFGEGSRLTVL.

The gene calls are TRBV24-1 and TRBJ2-7; 9 bases are shared with TRBD1. There are 13 residues in the CDR3. Germline CDR1 and CDR2: KGHDR and SFDVKD. V trimming: 4 bases; J trimming: 6 bases; junction bases outside the gene matches: 3. CDR3 nucleotide sequence: TGTGCCACCAGTGACCCGGGACAGGGCGAGCAGTACTTC. Its protein product is CATSDPGQGEQYF.

This chain's CDR3 is CASSRMTGGTYEQYF. The CDR3 nucleotides are TGTGCCAGCAGCCGTATGACAGGGGGCACCTACGAGCAGTACTTC. This chain uses TRBV4-2 with TRBJ2-7, with 10 bases lining up with TRBD1. The CDR3 is 15 residues long. Losses at the gene ends were 4 bases for V and 2 bases for J; bases not matched to a gene: 5. The V gene's germline CDR1 is LGHNA and CDR2 YNFKEQ.

In this sample, this clone turned up once. The chain couples TRBV18 to TRBJ1-1, with TRBD1 matching over 9 bases. The length of the CDR3 is 15 residues. The ends lost 2 bases at V and 5 bases at J; junction bases unmatched: 6. Germline values: CDR1 KGHSH, CDR2 LQKENI. The CDR3 nucleotides are TGTGCCAGCTCACCATCGGGACAGGGAGAGACTGAAGCTTTCTTT. It yields the protein CASSPSGQGETEAFF.

The rearrangement uses TRBV11-2 and TRBJ1-5; 7 bases match TRBD1. CDR3 length: 15 amino acids. Per the germline V gene, CDR1 is SGHAT and CDR2 is FQNNGV. V shed 5 bases and J 3 bases; nucleotides not matched to a gene: 7. CDR3 sequence reads: CASSQGTVNNQPQHF. CDR3 DNA: TGTGCCAGCAGCCAAGGGACAGTAAACAATCAGCCCCAGCATTTT.

The chain joins TRBV7-9 to TRBJ2-7; D is possibly TRBD2 (7 bases). Germline V gene sequence: CDR1 SEHNR, CDR2 FQNEAQ (reference sequence). Between the trimmed V and J ends, which lost 8 bases and 1 base, there was a span of 21 bases. The CDR3 extends over 16 amino acids. In nucleotides, the CDR3 is TGTGCCAGCCGCCCGGGCGAGGGGGGGGTATCCTACGAGCAGTACTTC. Protein: CASRPGEGGVSYEQYF.

In this sample, this clone turned up once. The gene calls are TRBV27 and TRBJ1-5; no clear D gene. CDR3 size: 15 residues. V was trimmed by 3 bases and J by 5 bases, leaving 14 bases between them. CDR1 and CDR2 from the germline V gene are MNHEY and SMNVEV (reference sequence). This CDR3 reads CASSLEGPSYQPQHF. The CDR3 coding sequence is TGTGCCAGCAGTTTGGAGGGCCCAAGCTATCAGCCCCAGCATTTT.

This CDR3 is CASSVVGSGRVNNEQFF. The DNA of the CDR3 is TGTGCCAGCAGCGTAGTGGGTAGCGGGAGAGTAAACAATGAGCAGTTCTTC. V usage is TRBV9 and J usage is TRBJ2-1, with 9 bases aligning to TRBD2. This CDR3 has 17 residues. V gave up 0 bases and J gave up 5 bases; unmatched junction bases: 9. In germline, CDR1 is SGDLS, CDR2 YYNGEE.

J is TRBJ2-7 and V is TRBV27; 9 bases agree with TRBD2. Trimming took 7 bases from V and 2 from J; bases not matched to a gene: 12. The length of the CDR3 is 16 residues. CDR1 and CDR2 (germline): MNHEY, SMNVEV (reference sequence). The CDR3 nucleotides are TGTGCCAGCAACTCCCAAAGGACTAGCGTTCCCTACGAGCAGTACTTC. Amino acid sequence: CASNSQRTSVPYEQYF.

The V call is TRBV7-2, the J call TRBJ1-1, with TRBD1 matching 8 bases. The germline CDR1 and CDR2 sequences are SGHTA and FQGNSA. This CDR3 is 13 amino acids long. J lost 1 base, V lost 5 bases, and 0 bases had no gene match. CDR3 in DNA: TGTGCCAGCAGCGACAGGGGGAACACTGAAGCTTTCTTT. Its protein is CASSDRGNTEAFF.